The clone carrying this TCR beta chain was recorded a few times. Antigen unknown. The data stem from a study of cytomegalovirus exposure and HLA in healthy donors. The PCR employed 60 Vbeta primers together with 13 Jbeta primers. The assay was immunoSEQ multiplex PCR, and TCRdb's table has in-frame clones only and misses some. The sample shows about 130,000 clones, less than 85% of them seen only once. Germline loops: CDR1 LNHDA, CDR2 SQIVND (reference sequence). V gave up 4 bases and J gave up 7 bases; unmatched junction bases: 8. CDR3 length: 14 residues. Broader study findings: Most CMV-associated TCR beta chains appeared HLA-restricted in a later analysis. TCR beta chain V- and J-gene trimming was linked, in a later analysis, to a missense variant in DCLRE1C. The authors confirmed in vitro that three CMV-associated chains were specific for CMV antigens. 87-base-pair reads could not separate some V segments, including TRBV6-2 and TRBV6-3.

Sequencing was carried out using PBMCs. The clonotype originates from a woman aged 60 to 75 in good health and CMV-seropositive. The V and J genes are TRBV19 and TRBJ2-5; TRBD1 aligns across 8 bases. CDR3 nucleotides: TGTGCCAGTAGTAGACAGGGGAATGAGGCGACCCAGTACTTC. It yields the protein CASSRQGNEATQYF.